The 28 T cell receptor beta chains presented below share a single source sample, sequenced in a study of T cells in Graves' hyperthyroidism and ophthalmopathy. Authors of the study amplified TCR beta CDR3 regions from RNA transcripts. The HTBI set primed first-round TCR CDR3 RT-PCR. TCRdb re-derived calls from the multiplex PCR reads in MiXCR, one entry per CDR3 protein. The sample contains around 350,000 distinct CDR3 sequences, roughly 13% of which appear only once. Sequencing input: blood. These TCRs come from a woman under 30 with Graves' hyperthyroidism.

There are many counts of this clonotype. The V and J genes are TRBV29-1 and TRBJ2-7; D might be TRBD1 or TRBD2, each matching 5 bases. V lost 6 bases and J 5 bases, leaving 8 bases between the germline ends. The CDR3 has 10 amino acids. The germline CDR1 and CDR2 sequences are SQVTM and ANQGSEA. The CDR3 DNA sequence: TGCAGCGTCATGGGGGACGAGCAGTACTTC. Translating it yields CSVMGDEQYF.

This clonotype was picked up a small number of times. The chain links TRBV15 to TRBJ2-3; no definite D call. The CDR3 is 15 residues long. V lost 0 bases to trimming and J lost 4 bases, with 11 bases between them. CDR1 and CDR2 from the germline V gene are LNHNV and YYDKDF (reference sequence). The CDR3 region is CATSRDHRGADTQYF. The CDR3 DNA reads as TGTGCCACCAGCAGAGATCATCGCGGCGCAGATACGCAGTATTTT.

Ten or more counts support this clonotype. CDR3 residues: CSVLELYGTGWNEQFF. The CDR3 nucleotides read TGCAGTGTCCTAGAGCTGTACGGGACAGGGTGGAATGAGCAGTTCTTC. The chain uses TRBV20-1 and TRBJ2-1; 9 bases fit TRBD1. Trimming cost V 7 bases and J 7 bases; bases outside gene matches: 17. Per the germline V gene, CDR1 is DFQATT and CDR2 is SNEGSKA (reference sequence). The CDR3 is 16 amino acids.

This chain uses TRBV7-8 with TRBJ1-4; perhaps TRBD1 as D (6 bases). The V end lost 6 bases, the J end lost 8 bases, and 22 bases lay between the germline ends. The length of the CDR3 is 16 residues. The germline gives CDR1 SGHVS, CDR2 FQNEAQ. CDR3 DNA: TGTGCCAGCAGTTTACAGAACCAGGGGTCCTCCGAAAAACTGTTTTTT. Translated, it gives CASSLQNQGSSEKLFF.

This clonotype was detected many times. The chain combines TRBV7-8 with TRBJ2-1; 13 nucleotides agree with TRBD2. Germline V lookup: CDR1 SGHVS, CDR2 FQNEAQ. The CDR3 consists of 18 residues. Trimming cost V 1 base and J 0 bases; bases outside gene matches: 3. CDR3 protein: CASSLGRTSGSSYNEQFF. CDR3 DNA sequence: TGTGCCAGCAGCTTAGGTAGGACTAGCGGGAGCTCCTACAATGAGCAGTTCTTC.

This clonotype was recorded once. The chain has TRBV11-2 and TRBJ2-7, with D perhaps TRBD2 (6 bases). Trimming stripped 0 bases from V and 6 bases from J, with 9 bases between. CDR1 is SGHAT and CDR2 is FQNNGV in the germline V gene. The CDR3 spans 13 residues. The CDR3: CASSLDGGSEQYF. CDR3 nucleotides: TGTGCCAGCAGCTTAGATGGAGGGTCCGAGCAGTACTTC.

The chain links TRBV18 to TRBJ2-1; TRBD2 is a possible D gene (5 bases). CDR1 and CDR2 (germline): KGHSH, LQKENI. The V gene lost 2 bases and the J gene lost 6 bases, with 20 bases spanning the gap. The length of the CDR3 is 17 residues. CDR3 amino acids: CASSPWVRGVGFNEQFF. The CDR3 DNA sequence: TGTGCCAGCTCACCATGGGTTCGGGGAGTAGGATTCAATGAGCAGTTCTTC.

This clonotype was observed at least ten times. The rearrangement links TRBV29-1 to TRBJ1-5; D possibly corresponds to TRBD1 (5 bases). Trimming removed 5 bases at V and 0 bases at J, with 8 bases between. Germline CDR1 and CDR2: SQVTM and ANQGSEA. CDR3 length: 13 residues. The CDR3 DNA follows: TGCAGCGTTCGTCAGGGTAGCAATCAGCCCCAGCATTTT. Amino acids: CSVRQGSNQPQHF. The whole variable domain, remainder taken from reference TRBV29-1 and TRBJ1-5, is SAVISQKPSRDICQRGTSLTIQCQVDSQVTMMFWYRQQPGQSLTLIATANQGSEATYESGFVIDKFPISRPNLTFSTLTVSNMSPEDSSIYLCSVRQGSNQPQHFGDGTRLSIL.

This clonotype was counted many times. V gene TRBV20-1 combines with J gene TRBJ1-6; D is ambiguous. The ends were cut back, 5 bases at V and 7 bases at J, with 9 bases in the middle. Per the germline V gene, CDR1 is DFQATT and CDR2 is SNEGSKA (reference sequence). The CDR3 contains 12 residues. CDR3 in DNA: TGCAGTGCTCAATCTCCCAATTCACCCCTCCACTTT. Translated: CSAQSPNSPLHF.

This clonotype was picked up a small number of times. This may be a read error, as it is one base from a much larger clone. The gene calls are TRBV7-9 and TRBJ2-5; a possible D gene is TRBD2 (6 bases). Germline values: CDR1 SEHNR, CDR2 FQNEAQ (reference sequence). V was pared by 2 bases and J by 0 bases, with 7 bases between. The CDR3 length is 14 residues. The CDR3 spells CASSLSGYQETQYF. Here the CDR3 DNA reads TGTGCCAGCAGCTTAAGCGGGTACCAAGAGACCCAGTACTTC.

Turning to this clonotype: This may come from a read error, since a much larger clone is one base off. In DNA form, the CDR3 reads TGTGCCACCGGGACTAGCGCGCAGACCCAGTACTTC. Translation gives CATGTSAQTQYF. V usage is TRBV6-1 and J usage is TRBJ2-5; 10 bases agree with TRBD2. The CDR3 runs to 12 residues. The V gene's germline CDR1 is MNHNS and CDR2 SASEGT. V gave up 10 bases and J gave up 6 bases; unmatched junction bases: 5.

This clonotype was counted many times. The rearrangement links TRBV7-8 to TRBJ2-5; no firm D call. The CDR3 spans 15 residues. The germline V gene encodes CDR1 SGHVS and CDR2 FQNEAQ. V lost 7 bases and J 3 bases, leaving 18 bases between the germline ends. Written as DNA, the CDR3 is TGTGCCAGCACCTCCAGGCTAGGTAAAGAAGAGACCCAGTACTTC. Protein: CASTSRLGKEETQYF.

The sample holds many counts of this clonotype. V is TRBV27 and J is TRBJ2-1, with D possibly being TRBD2 (6 bases). This CDR3 has 13 amino acids. V was cut by 8 bases and J by 7 bases, with 15 bases left in between. Germline V gene sequence: CDR1 MNHEY, CDR2 SMNVEV (reference sequence). The CDR3 spells CASGTRLGNEQFF. CDR3 in DNA: TGTGCCAGCGGTACGAGACTAGGAAATGAGCAGTTCTTC.

This clonotype was found many times. The CDR3 reads CASSNNRAIAKNIQYF. For the CDR3, the DNA is TGTGCCAGCAGTAACAACAGGGCCATAGCCAAAAACATTCAGTACTTC. The chain uses TRBV27 and TRBJ2-4, with D possibly TRBD1 on 6 matching bases. With 5 bases removed from V and 0 bases from J, the gap between germline ends came to 14 bases. The length of the CDR3 is 16 residues. Germline V lookup: CDR1 MNHEY, CDR2 SMNVEV (reference sequence).

In its sample, this clonotype was seen many times. The chain joins TRBV2 to TRBJ2-6; a weak D match, TRBD1 (5 bases). The V end was cut by 10 bases, the J end by 0 bases, with 13 bases between. The germline V gene encodes CDR1 SNHLY and CDR2 FYNNEI. The CDR3 has 15 amino acids. The CDR3 DNA reads as TGTGCCACCAAGGCAGGGATCTCTGGGGCCAACGTCCTGACTTTC. This sequence encodes CATKAGISGANVLTF.

This clonotype has a count of ten or more. J is TRBJ2-7 and V is TRBV13, with D possibly called TRBD1 or TRBD2 (5 bases each). Trimming cost V 4 bases and J 4 bases, with 11 bases left between them. The CDR3 sequence is 13 residues long. Germline CDR1 and CDR2: PRHDT and FYEKMQ (reference sequence). The CDR3 here is CASSSGRQYEQYF. The CDR3 DNA reads TGTGCCAGCAGCTCGGGGCGCCAATACGAGCAGTACTTC.

There are many counts of this clonotype. The rearrangement joins TRBV24-1 to TRBJ2-7; 11 bases agree with TRBD2. The CDR3 totals 15 residues. Per germline, CDR1 KGHDR and CDR2 SFDVKD. V trimming: 4 bases; J trimming: 6 bases; junction bases outside the gene matches: 7. In nucleotides, the CDR3 is TGTGCCACCAGTGACCCGACTAGCGGGACGAGCGAGCAGTACTTC. This codes for CATSDPTSGTSEQYF.

The chain links TRBV3-1 to TRBJ2-3; perhaps TRBD2 as D (5 bases). Germline lookup yields CDR1 LGHDT and CDR2 YNNKEL (reference sequence). The length of the CDR3 is 17 residues. The ends were cut back, 1 base at V and 6 bases at J, with 20 bases in the middle. This CDR3 is CASSQVGSGLASDTQYF. The CDR3, as DNA: TGTGCCAGCAGCCAAGTAGGATCTGGGCTAGCAAGCGATACGCAGTATTTT.

The chain recombines TRBV29-1 with TRBJ1-2; no clear D gene. Per the germline V gene, CDR1 is SQVTM and CDR2 is ANQGSEA. Trimming shortened V by 6 bases and J by 6 bases, and 8 bases separated the two germline ends. The CDR3 sequence is 10 residues long. The CDR3 region has the DNA TGCAGCGTCGGGGTTCATGGCTACACCTTC. Translated, it gives CSVGVHGYTF.

This clonotype appeared a few times. The gene calls are TRBV7-7 and TRBJ2-7, with D possibly matching TRBD2 (5 bases). CDR1 is SSHAT, CDR2 FNYEAQ, per germline (reference sequence). The CDR3 extends over 11 amino acids. The CDR3 DNA follows: TGTGAGGTAGTGGGAGCCTACGAGCAGTACTTC. This translates into CEVVGAYEQYF.

This clonotype was observed many times. This sequence joins TRBV5-1 and TRBJ1-2, with a tentative D call TRBD1 (5 bases). The CDR3 is 17 amino acids. The germline gives CDR1 SGHRS, CDR2 YFSETQ. Trimming pared 4 bases from V and 6 bases from J, leaving 25 bases between. CDR3 DNA sequence: TGCGCCAGCAGCCTAGGCCAATTAGGACAAGACCAGAATGGCTACACCTTC. It translates to CASSLGQLGQDQNGYTF.

The chain is built from TRBV5-1 and TRBJ2-1; possibly TRBD1 or TRBD2 for D (5 bases each). V lost 4 bases and J 8 bases, leaving 13 bases between the germline ends. The CDR3 contains 13 residues. Germline CDR1 SGHRS, CDR2 YFSETQ. The CDR3 bases are TGCGCCAGCAGCGAGGGACGCCGGGATGAGCAGTTCTTC. Its protein product is CASSEGRRDEQFF.

The chain recombines TRBV24-1 with TRBJ2-5; D unresolved. The CDR3 length is 14 residues. V was cut by 9 bases and J by 9 bases, with 22 bases left in between. CDR1 is KGHDR, CDR2 SFDVKD, per germline. CDR3 protein: CATDGELGNQPQYF. For the CDR3, the DNA is TGTGCCACCGATGGAGAATTAGGTAATCAGCCCCAGTACTTC.

This clonotype was recorded at least ten times. The chain carries TRBV28 and TRBJ1-6, with 7 bases lining up with TRBD1. The V and J ends lost 7 bases and 11 bases, in that order; junction bases with no gene match: 11. Germline CDR1 and CDR2: MDHEN and SYDVKM. The CDR3 length is 14 residues. The CDR3 reads CASKGGRGPTPLHF. DNA of the CDR3: TGTGCCAGCAAGGGTGGGAGGGGGCCAACACCCCTCCACTTT.

This clonotype was counted only a few times. In nucleotides, the CDR3 is TGTGCCAGCAGCTCACAGGGTTTGGGGTCACCCCTCCACTTT. As protein: CASSSQGLGSPLHF. The chain combines TRBV5-4 with TRBJ1-6; possible D gene TRBD1, 6 bases. The germline V gene encodes CDR1 SGHNT and CDR2 YYREEE (reference sequence). Trimming shortened V by 3 bases and J by 10 bases, and 14 bases separated the two germline ends. The CDR3 covers 14 residues.

This clonotype was counted ten times or more. One end of the junction is discordant with germline, which a read error may explain. The chain couples TRBV6-1 to TRBJ1-1, with 8 nucleotides matching TRBD1. CDR1 and CDR2 from the germline V gene are MNHNS and SASEGT. This CDR3 is built from 15 residues. The CDR3 is CASIDRGPMNTKAFF. The DNA for the CDR3 is TGTGCCAGCATTGACAGGGGACCTATGAACACTAAAGCTTTCTTT.

This clonotype has a count of ten or more. The rearrangement links TRBV12-3 or TRBV12-4 to TRBJ2-1; 7 nucleotides match TRBD1. The V segment lost 4 bases and the J segment 8 bases; nucleotides outside the gene matches: 20. The CDR3 consists of 18 residues. This chain's CDR3 is CASSSADRLKLFYDEQFF. The CDR3 nucleotides read TGTGCCAGCAGTTCCGCGGACAGGCTCAAACTTTTTTACGATGAGCAGTTCTTC.

This clonotype was counted many times. The gene calls are TRBV7-8 and TRBJ2-1; maybe TRBD1 (6 bases). V lost 1 base to trimming and J lost 6 bases, with 16 bases between them. The CDR3 totals 16 residues. Per germline, CDR1 SGHVS and CDR2 FQNEAQ. CDR3 nucleotides: TGTGCCAGCAGCTTAGACATATTAGGGGGTCGCAATGAGCAGTTCTTC. Its protein is CASSLDILGGRNEQFF. Based on the CDR3 plus reference TRBV7-8 and TRBJ2-1, the full variable domain is GAGVSQSPRYKVAKRGQDVALRCDPISGHVSLFWYQQALGQGPEFLTYFQNEAQLDKSGLPSDRFFAERPEGSVSTLKIQRTQQEDSAVYLCASSLDILGGRNEQFFGPGTRLTVL.